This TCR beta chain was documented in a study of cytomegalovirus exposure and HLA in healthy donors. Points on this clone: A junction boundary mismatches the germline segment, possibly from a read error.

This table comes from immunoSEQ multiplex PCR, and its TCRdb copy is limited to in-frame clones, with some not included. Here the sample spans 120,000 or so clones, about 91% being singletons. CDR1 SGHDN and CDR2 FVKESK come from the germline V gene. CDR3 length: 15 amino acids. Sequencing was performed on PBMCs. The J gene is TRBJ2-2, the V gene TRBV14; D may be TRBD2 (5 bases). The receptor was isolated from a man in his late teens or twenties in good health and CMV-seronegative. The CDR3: CASSQVSGNAGELFF. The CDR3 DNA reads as TGTGCCAGCAGCCAAGTTTCGGGGAACGCCGGGGAGCTGTTTTTT.